This T cell receptor (beta chain) was observed in a study of blood T cell repertoires in COVID-19. Across the whole study: Material from acute and convalescent COVID-19 was sourced from the United States, Italy and Spain. From T cells, B-cell-depleted T cells, or PBMCs came the material, which was cDNA or gDNA.

V was shortened by 6 bases and J by 5 bases, with 19 bases between the two germline ends. The CDR3 has 15 amino acids. CDR1 and CDR2 from the germline V gene are SEHNR and FQNEAQ (reference sequence). Original handling: Amplification of reference gene primers provided the estimated nucleated cell counts. Sequenced by immunoSEQ multiplex PCR; TCRdb stores in-frame clones only, minus some. Clone size and V and J calls were adopted from that table, with D and trimming inferred from the DNA. The table lists 45,000 to 50,000 clones, 88% of them singletons. The source is a man in his fifties with active COVID-19. Sequenced: peripheral blood. This chain links TRBV7-9 with TRBJ2-5; possible D gene TRBD2, 6 bases. The CDR3 DNA is TGTGCCAGCAGTTACGGTGGTGGGGGAGGCGAGACCCAGTACTTC. It encodes CASSYGGGGGETQYF.